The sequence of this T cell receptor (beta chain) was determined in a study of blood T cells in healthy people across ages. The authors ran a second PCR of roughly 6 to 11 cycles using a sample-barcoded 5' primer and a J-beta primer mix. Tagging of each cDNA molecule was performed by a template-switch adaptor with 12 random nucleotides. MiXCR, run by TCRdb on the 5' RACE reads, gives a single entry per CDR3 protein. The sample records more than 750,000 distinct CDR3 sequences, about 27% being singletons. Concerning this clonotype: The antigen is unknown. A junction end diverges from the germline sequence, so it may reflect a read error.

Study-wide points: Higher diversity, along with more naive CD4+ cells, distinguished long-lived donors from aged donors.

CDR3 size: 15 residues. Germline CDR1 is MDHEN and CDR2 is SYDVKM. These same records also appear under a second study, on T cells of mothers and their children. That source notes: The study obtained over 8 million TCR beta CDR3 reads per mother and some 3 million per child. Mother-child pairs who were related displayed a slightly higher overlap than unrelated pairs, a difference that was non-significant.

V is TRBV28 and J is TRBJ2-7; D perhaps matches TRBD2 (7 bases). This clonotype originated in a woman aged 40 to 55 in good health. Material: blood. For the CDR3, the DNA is TGTGCCGGCAGCTCATGGGGGGGGGGCGAGTACGTGCAGTACTTC. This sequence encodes CAGSSWGGGEYVQYF.